Below, 13 T cell receptor beta chains from the same sample are listed, as sequenced in a study of blood T cells in healthy people across ages. Next came a second PCR, run for about 7 to 12 cycles, which used a sample-barcoded 5' primer along with a J-beta primer mix. TCRdb re-derived calls from the 5' RACE reads in MiXCR, one entry per CDR3 protein. Here the sample spans some 1.1 million distinct CDR3 sequences, roughly two fifths being singletons. Sequencing used blood. Receptor source: a man younger than 35 in good health.

About this clonotype: This may come from a read error, since a much larger clone is one base off. The gene calls are TRBV10-3 and TRBJ1-5, with 10 bases lining up with TRBD1. The germline V gene has CDR1 ENHRY and CDR2 SYGVKD. V was clipped by 10 bases and J by 5 bases; unmatched bases: 5. This CDR3 region has 13 residues. The CDR3 loop reads CATTGTGDQPQHF. In DNA form, the CDR3 reads TGTGCCACCACAGGGACAGGGGATCAGCCCCAGCATTTT.

This clonotype was seen only a few times. The V and J genes are TRBV5-1 and TRBJ1-1; no definite D call. Germline CDR1 reads SGHRS; CDR2 reads YFSETQ. The ends were cut back, 2 bases at V and 7 bases at J, with 9 bases in the middle. This CDR3 is built from 12 residues. CDR3 residues: CASSFPDNEAFF. The CDR3 DNA reads as TGCGCCAGCAGCTTTCCCGACAATGAAGCTTTCTTT.

The chain joins TRBV7-3 to TRBJ1-1; D unclear. V dropped 4 bases and J dropped 4 bases, with 13 bases sitting between them. Germline CDR1 and CDR2: SGHTA and FQGTGA. The CDR3 covers 14 residues. This CDR3 reads CASSCRPRSTEAFF. The CDR3 DNA reads as TGTGCCAGCAGCTGCCGACCGCGGAGCACTGAAGCTTTCTTT.

This clonotype came up many times. The rearrangement joins TRBV12-3 or TRBV12-4 to TRBJ1-5; no clear D gene. This CDR3 region has 14 residues. Trimming took off 2 bases at V and 3 bases at J, with 8 bases between the two ends. CDR3 protein: CASSLSGYNQPQHF. CDR3 in DNA: TGTGCCAGCAGTTTAAGCGGGTACAATCAGCCCCAGCATTTT.

This clonotype was seen a few times. This sequence joins TRBV27 and TRBJ2-7; tentatively, D is TRBD1 (5 bases). V lost 6 bases, J lost 3 bases, and 21 bases lay in between. This CDR3 contains 16 residues. Germline CDR1 reads MNHEY; CDR2 reads SMNVEV (reference sequence). The CDR3 spells CASSTIGQGLHYEQYF. The CDR3 DNA is TGTGCCAGCAGCACGATTGGGCAGGGATTACACTACGAGCAGTACTTC.

This clonotype was counted only a few times. The chain combines TRBV25-1 with TRBJ1-1, with TRBD1 matching over 7 bases. The V gene's germline CDR1 is MGHDK and CDR2 SYGVNS. CDR3 length: 16 residues. The trim removed 1 base at V and 1 base at J, leaving 6 bases unmatched. The DNA of the CDR3 is TGTGCCAGCAGTGAATCGACAGGGAGAGCGAACACTGAAGCTTTCTTT. As protein: CASSESTGRANTEAFF.

As regards this clonotype: One junction end disagrees with the germline gene, perhaps due to a read error. The rearrangement joins TRBV6-1 to TRBJ2-3, with 8 bases fitting TRBD1. The CDR3 is 16 residues long. Germline-derived CDR1 and CDR2 are MNHNS and SASEGT. CDR3 sequence (DNA): TGTGCCAGCAGTAAAGCAGGGGGCGGAAACACAGATACGCAGTATTTT. Encoded protein: CASSKAGGGNTDTQYF.

This clonotype was seen a handful of times. The V call is TRBV10-3, the J call TRBJ2-5, with 9 bases aligning to TRBD2. The CDR3 runs to 14 residues. The V and J ends lost 6 bases and 11 bases, in that order; junction bases with no gene match: 13. The germline CDR1 and CDR2 sequences are ENHRY and SYGVKD. CDR3 in amino acids: CAIRAGGPKNEQYF. CDR3 in DNA: TGTGCCATCAGGGCGGGGGGGCCGAAAAATGAGCAGTACTTC.

CDR3 in DNA: TGCAGCGTTGTAGAACTGACAGTGAACACTGAAGCTTTCTTT. Translating it yields CSVVELTVNTEAFF. The rearrangement joins TRBV29-1 to TRBJ1-1; D might be TRBD1 (5 bases). Germline V gene data show CDR1 as SQVTM and CDR2 as ANQGSEA. V lost 4 bases, J lost 0 bases, and 12 bases lay in between. This CDR3 is built from 14 residues.

The gene calls are TRBV12-3 or TRBV12-4 and TRBJ2-1; D may be TRBD2 (6 bases). Trimming left V 7 bases short and J 1 base short, with 11 bases between. This CDR3 is 14 amino acids long. The CDR3 is CASTFRGSYNEQFF. The CDR3 DNA is TGTGCCAGCACTTTCCGGGGGTCCTACAATGAGCAGTTCTTC.

This chain connects TRBV7-2 to TRBJ2-1; TRBD1 matches at 7 bases. The CDR3 consists of 17 residues. From germline, CDR1 is SGHTA and CDR2 FQGNSA. V lost 0 bases to trimming and J lost 0 bases; unmatched junction nucleotides: 5. The DNA for the CDR3 is TGTGCCAGCAGCTTAGCCTCCTCAGGGGGCTCCTACAATGAGCAGTTCTTC. Translating it yields CASSLASSGGSYNEQFF.

This rearrangement joins TRBV29-1 to TRBJ1-2, with TRBD1 as a possible D gene (6 bases). There are 13 residues in the CDR3. Germline CDR1 and CDR2: SQVTM and ANQGSEA. Trimming took 0 bases from V and 7 from J, leaving 12 bases between them. This CDR3 reads CSVEDLTGSGYTF. The DNA for the CDR3 is TGCAGCGTTGAAGATCTGACAGGCTCTGGCTACACCTTC.

This clonotype was picked up a small number of times. The chain joins TRBV4-3 to TRBJ2-7; D not certain. Per germline, CDR1 LGHNA and CDR2 YSLEER. The CDR3 contains 14 residues. V was pared by 1 base and J by 7 bases, with 14 bases between. The chain's CDR3 is CASSQGPTSNEQYF. In nucleotides, the CDR3 is TGCGCCAGCAGCCAAGGTCCCACCTCCAATGAGCAGTACTTC.